What follows are 22 T cell receptor beta chains derived from one specimen sequenced in a study of cytomegalovirus exposure and HLA in healthy donors. In the PCR, 60 Vbeta and 13 Jbeta primers were used. Data came from immunoSEQ multiplex PCR; TCRdb stores just in-frame clones and leaves some out. Of approximately 160,000 clones in the sample, around 72% were seen once. Sequencing was performed on PBMCs. The receptors here all came from a woman in her thirties or forties in good health and CMV-seropositive.

V is TRBV6-5 and J is TRBJ1-6, with D perhaps TRBD1 (6 bases). V shed 5 bases and J shed 7 bases, with 15 bases lying between them. The CDR3 contains 15 residues. The germline V gene has CDR1 MNHEY and CDR2 SVGAGI. In DNA, the CDR3 is TGTGCCAGCAGTGCTTCCAACAGGGCAAATTCACCCCTCCACTTT. This sequence encodes CASSASNRANSPLHF.

The chain uses TRBV5-1 and TRBJ2-1, with 14 positions matching TRBD2. Trimming at V came to 4 bases and at J to 8 bases, leaving 14 bases not matched to a gene. This CDR3 is built from 18 residues. Germline V CDR1 and CDR2: SGHRS, YFSETQ. DNA of the CDR3: TGCGCCAGCAGCCTCCACTCGACTAGCGGGGGGGCACGCGATGAGCAGTTCTTC. Its protein is CASSLHSTSGGARDEQFF.

As regards this clone: At one end, the junction sequence differs from germline, possibly due to a read error. The same CDR3 is also encoded by other DNA sequences in this sample. The chain's CDR3 is CASSLGGQGVSKNIQYF. The CDR3 nucleotides are TGTGCCAGCAGCTTAGGGGGACAGGGTGTTTCTAAAAATATTCAGTACTTC. The chain has TRBV7-9 and TRBJ2-4; 9 bases agree with TRBD1. Germline V gives CDR1 SEHNR, CDR2 FQNEAQ (reference sequence). The CDR3 totals 17 residues.

The chain is built from TRBV2 and TRBJ1-2; possibly TRBD1 for D (6 bases). CDR1 SNHLY and CDR2 FYNNEI come from the germline V gene. The ends were cut back, 3 bases at V and 10 bases at J, with 18 bases in the middle. The CDR3 has 14 residues. In DNA, the CDR3 is TGTGCCAGCAGTGACCAGGGGTATTCACTTGACTACACCTTC. Amino acids: CASSDQGYSLDYTF.

For this clone: The junction differs from germline at one of its ends, possibly a read error. The J gene is TRBJ1-2, the V gene TRBV19; 8 bases align to TRBD1. The germline V gene has CDR1 LNHDA and CDR2 SQIVND (reference sequence). The CDR3 consists of 12 residues. The DNA for the CDR3 is TGTGCCAGTAGGGACAGGGACTACGGCTACACCTTC. Translated: CASRDRDYGYTF.

This sequence joins TRBV4-3 and TRBJ2-7; TRBD1 might be the D (6 bases). CDR3 length: 13 amino acids. Germline V gene sequence: CDR1 LGHNA, CDR2 YSLEER. The germline V and J ends were trimmed by 3 bases and 2 bases, with 8 bases remaining between them. DNA for the CDR3: TGCGCCAGCAGCCAGGACAGAGCCTACGAGCAGTACTTC. Translating it yields CASSQDRAYEQYF.

V gene TRBV5-3 combines with J gene TRBJ2-1; 7 bases fit TRBD2. TRBV5-3 is assigned to the ORF class and has an uncertain function. This CDR3 region has 17 residues. V shed 4 bases, J shed 3 bases, and the junction held 13 bases outside the gene matches. CDR3 sequence reads: CARSRSGAGNYYNEQFF. The CDR3 nucleotides are TGTGCCAGAAGCCGATCGGGAGCGGGGAATTACTACAATGAGCAGTTCTTC.

V usage is TRBV7-3 and J usage is TRBJ1-2, with D possibly being TRBD1 (5 bases). Germline CDR1 SGHTA, CDR2 FQGTGA. The CDR3 has 13 residues. V was trimmed by 0 bases and J by 8 bases, leaving 10 bases between them. The CDR3 DNA follows: TGTGCCAGCAGCTTAACTTCCGGGGGAGGCTACACCTTC. This translates into CASSLTSGGGYTF.

The chain carries TRBV30 and TRBJ1-4, with D possibly matching TRBD1 (5 bases). Germline CDR1 GTSNPN, CDR2 SVGIG (reference sequence). The CDR3 sequence is 13 residues long. Trimming stripped 2 bases from V and 10 bases from J, with 14 bases between. CDR3 DNA: TGTGCCTGGAGTCCCGGTGGGCAGGGAAAACTGTTTTTT. It is translated as CAWSPGGQGKLFF.

The table lists this clone with a count of one. V and J are TRBV28 and TRBJ2-7; the D gene is possibly TRBD2 (6 bases). The CDR3 extends over 13 amino acids. Germline CDR1 reads MDHEN; CDR2 reads SYDVKM. The V and J ends lost 6 bases and 11 bases respectively, with 20 bases between them. CDR3 DNA sequence: TGTGCCAGCAGCTCCGAAGGAGGGACGAGAGAGTACTTC. It yields the protein CASSSEGGTREYF.

J is TRBJ2-7 and V is TRBV28, with 9 nucleotides matching TRBD2. V was pared by 5 bases and J by 3 bases, with 8 bases of the junction left unmatched. Germline V lookup: CDR1 MDHEN, CDR2 SYDVKM. CDR3 length: 15 amino acids. Written as DNA, the CDR3 is TGTGCCAGCAGTCGGGGACTAGCCGGTGGCTACGAGCAGTACTTC. Amino acids: CASSRGLAGGYEQYF.

With regard to this clone: At one of its ends the junction is not consistent with the germline gene, which may arise from a read error. The V gene is TRBV7-9, the J gene TRBJ2-7; D is perhaps TRBD1 (6 bases). The CDR3 extends over 16 amino acids. Germline V CDR1 and CDR2: SEHNR, FQNEAQ (reference sequence). The CDR3 is CSSSLNTGHLSYEQYF. The CDR3 nucleotides read TGTTCCAGCAGCTTGAACACGGGACACCTCTCCTACGAGCAGTACTTC.

This sequence joins TRBV6-1 and TRBJ2-2; tentative D call: TRBD2 (6 bases). Trimming pared 4 bases from V and 7 bases from J, leaving 16 bases between. From germline, CDR1 is MNHNS and CDR2 SASEGT. The CDR3 spans 15 residues. The CDR3 region is CASSARVEGSGELFF. The CDR3 DNA is TGTGCCAGCAGTGCAAGAGTGGAGGGCAGCGGGGAGCTGTTTTTT.

On this clone itself: Mismatch with germline at one junction end may stem from a read error. This chain links TRBV6-5 with TRBJ2-2; 7 positions match TRBD1. There are 15 residues in the CDR3. From germline, CDR1 is MNHEY and CDR2 SVGAGI. CDR3 protein: CASSLGQMNTGELLF. DNA of the CDR3: TGTGCCAGCAGCCTGGGACAGATGAACACCGGGGAGCTGCTTTTT.

The rearrangement uses TRBV15 and TRBJ1-1, with 8 bases fitting TRBD1. The V gene end was trimmed by 6 bases and the J gene end by 1 base; junction bases not matched to a gene: 10. This CDR3 is built from 16 residues. Looked up from germline, CDR1 is LNHNV and CDR2 is YYDKDF (reference sequence). For the CDR3, the DNA is TGTGCCACCAGTGAGGACAGGGCGAGGGGGAACACTGAAGCTTTCTTT. Its translation: CATSEDRARGNTEAFF.

The chain carries TRBV7-8 and TRBJ1-6; a weak D match, TRBD1 (6 bases). This CDR3 spans 15 amino acids. Trimming stripped 5 bases from V and 7 bases from J, with 15 bases between. The germline V gene has CDR1 SGHVS and CDR2 FQNEAQ. CDR3 residues: CASSTQEDSNSPLHF. The CDR3 DNA follows: TGTGCCAGCAGCACACAAGAGGACAGCAATTCACCCCTCCACTTT.

In the case of this clone: Different DNA sequences within this sample yield the same CDR3. The rearrangement uses TRBV6-1 and TRBJ1-2; possibly TRBD1 for D (6 bases). Trimming stripped 0 bases from V and 10 bases from J, with 12 bases between. Germline CDR1 is MNHNS and CDR2 is SASEGT. The CDR3 spans 13 residues. The CDR3 nucleotides are TGTGCCAGCAGTGAAGCGCCCCAGGGGTACTACACCTTC. Protein sequence: CASSEAPQGYYTF.

J is TRBJ1-1 and V is TRBV6-5; D is unclear. The CDR3 length is 14 residues. The V end lost 6 bases, the J end lost 1 base, and 12 bases lay between the germline ends. Looked up from germline, CDR1 is MNHEY and CDR2 is SVGAGI. The chain's CDR3 is CASRTYLANTEAFF. DNA of the CDR3: TGTGCCAGCAGGACATATTTGGCGAACACTGAAGCTTTCTTT.

The rearrangement links TRBV6-5 to TRBJ2-7; perhaps TRBD1 as D (6 bases). This CDR3 has 12 residues. V was shortened by 2 bases and J by 6 bases, with 8 bases between the two germline ends. Germline values: CDR1 MNHEY, CDR2 SVGAGI. The CDR3 bases are TGTGCCAGCAGTTACACCAGGGGCGAGCAGTACTTC. Its translation: CASSYTRGEQYF.

This clone came up a few times. J is TRBJ2-5 and V is TRBV19, with TRBD1 matching 12 bases. V shed 10 bases and J 5 bases; nucleotides not matched to a gene: 14. Germline lookup yields CDR1 LNHDA and CDR2 SQIVND (reference sequence). This CDR3 spans 16 amino acids. The CDR3 sequence is CATRKSGDRGPETQYF. CDR3 in DNA: TGTGCCACCCGAAAGTCCGGGGACAGGGGGCCCGAGACCCAGTACTTC.

The chain employs TRBV19 and TRBJ1-1; D remains ambiguous. The CDR3 spans 15 residues. Trimming took off 1 base at V and 4 bases at J, with 13 bases between the two ends. Germline CDR1 LNHDA, CDR2 SQIVND (reference sequence). This CDR3 reads CASSIAGSPLTEAFF. CDR3 nucleotide sequence: TGTGCCAGTAGTATAGCGGGTTCACCACTCACTGAAGCTTTCTTT.

This sequence joins TRBV18 and TRBJ1-1, with a tentative D call TRBD1 (5 bases). The ends were cut back, 3 bases at V and 6 bases at J, with 14 bases in the middle. CDR3 length: 14 residues. CDR1 and CDR2 from the germline V gene are KGHSH and LQKENI. This chain's CDR3 is CASSPRHGGAEAFF. The CDR3 DNA reads TGTGCCAGCTCACCGAGACACGGAGGGGCTGAAGCTTTCTTT.